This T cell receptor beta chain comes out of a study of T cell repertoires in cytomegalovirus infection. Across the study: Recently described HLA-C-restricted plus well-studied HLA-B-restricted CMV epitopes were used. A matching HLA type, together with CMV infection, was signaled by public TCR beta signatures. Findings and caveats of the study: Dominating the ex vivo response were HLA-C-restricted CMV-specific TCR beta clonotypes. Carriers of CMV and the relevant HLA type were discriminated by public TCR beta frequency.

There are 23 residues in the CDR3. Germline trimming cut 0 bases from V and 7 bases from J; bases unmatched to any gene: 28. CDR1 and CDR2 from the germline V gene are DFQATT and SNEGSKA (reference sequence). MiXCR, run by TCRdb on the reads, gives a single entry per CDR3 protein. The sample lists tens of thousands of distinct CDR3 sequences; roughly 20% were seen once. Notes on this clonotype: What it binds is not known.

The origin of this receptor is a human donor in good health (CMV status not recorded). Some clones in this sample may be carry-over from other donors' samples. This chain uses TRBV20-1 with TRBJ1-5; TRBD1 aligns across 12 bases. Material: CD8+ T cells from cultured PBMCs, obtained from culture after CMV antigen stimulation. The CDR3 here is CSARDLLGGPPSSGQGASQPQHF. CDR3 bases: TGCAGTGCTAGAGATCTTCTTGGGGGCCCTCCCAGTTCGGGACAGGGGGCTAGCCAGCCCCAGCATTTT.